This T cell receptor beta chain was profiled in a study of technical replicates of blood from several donors. V was cut by 3 bases and J by 3 bases, with 11 bases left in between. CDR1 is WNHNN, CDR2 SYGVQD, per germline (reference sequence). CDR3 size: 15 residues. Some clones are missing from TCRdb's copy, which holds only in-frame ones; the method was immunoSEQ multiplex PCR. The sample has about 76,000 clones; 90% to 95% are singletons. The rearrangement links TRBV10-1 to TRBJ1-4, with D unresolved. Sequencing was performed on T cells isolated from PBMCs. This TCR came from a human donor in good health. CDR3 DNA sequence: TGCGCCAGCAGTGAATCGGGAGGGCCTAATGAAAAACTGTTTTTT. As protein: CASSESGGPNEKLFF.